The present T cell receptor (beta chain) was sequenced within a study of blood T cell repertoires in COVID-19. Study in general: COVID-19 samples collected from the United States, Italy and Spain covered acute and convalescent phases. Sources were T cells, B-cell-depleted T cells, or PBMCs; the material itself was cDNA or gDNA.

In the original processing: Estimated nucleated cell counts came from reference gene primer amplification. The assay was immunoSEQ multiplex PCR, and TCRdb's table has in-frame clones only and misses some. V, J and clone size are those of that table, while D and trimming were read from the DNA. The data show roughly 250,000 clones, with 82% seen just once and approximately 13% held by the top ten. The V end lost 1 base, the J end lost 7 bases, and 7 bases lay between the germline ends. CDR3 length: 12 residues. The origin of this receptor is a woman in her sixties or seventies with active or convalescent COVID-19. The chain has TRBV12-3 or TRBV12-4 and TRBJ1-1; D unresolved. The material sequenced was peripheral blood. CDR3 nucleotides: TGTGCCAGCAGTTTAGGTAGTCTTGAAGCTTTCTTT. This sequence encodes CASSLGSLEAFF.